This TCR beta chain comes out of a study of blood T cell repertoires in COVID-19. Looking at the study overall: Whether acute or convalescent, the COVID-19 samples came from the United States, Italy and Spain.

Per the original data handling: Estimated nucleated cell counts came from reference gene primer amplification. Produced via immunoSEQ multiplex PCR; TCRdb's table is partial and in-frame only. That table gives V, J and clone size, and the DNA gave D and trimming. The repertoire consists of around 260,000 clones, with approximately 90% occurring once and the leading ten covering roughly 0.8%. Trimming shortened V by 0 bases and J by 6 bases, and 12 bases separated the two germline ends. The CDR3 totals 15 residues. CDR1 is MGHRA, CDR2 YSYEKL, per germline. Specimen: peripheral blood. The sequence derives from a man aged 30-40 years with acute or convalescent COVID-19. The chain couples TRBV4-1 to TRBJ1-5; D possibly corresponds to TRBD1 (6 bases). CDR3 DNA: TGCGCCAGCAGCCAAGATTGGCCAGGGGCTCAGCCCCAGCATTTT. This sequence encodes CASSQDWPGAQPQHF.